The 24 T cell receptor beta chains reported below all come from one sample, sequenced in a study of T-cell memory formation after mild COVID-19. MiXCR, applied by TCRdb to the 5' RACE reads, yields one record per CDR3 protein. The data show around 470,000 distinct CDR3 sequences, roughly 20% seen once. The sequenced sample was PBMCs or a T cell subset sorted from them (not recorded which). These TCRs come from an adult woman who had mild COVID-19 (a few samples of this study predate the infection). Cell type and time point are not known.

The J gene is TRBJ1-1, the V gene TRBV24-1; 10 bases are a match to TRBD1. The CDR3 is 13 amino acids. J was trimmed by 4 bases and V by 7 bases; bases with no gene match: 2. The germline V gene has CDR1 KGHDR and CDR2 SFDVKD. The CDR3 DNA reads TGTGCCACCAGAGGACAGGGGGTCACTGAAGCTTTCTTT. Its translation: CATRGQGVTEAFF.

The V gene is TRBV12-3 or TRBV12-4, the J gene TRBJ1-2, with 10 bases identical to TRBD1. This CDR3 region has 16 residues. J was trimmed by 8 bases and V by 5 bases; bases with no gene match: 14. The CDR3 region is CASSPPGQGFLRGYTF. CDR3 in DNA: TGTGCCAGCAGTCCACCGGGACAGGGGTTCCTTCGGGGCTACACCTTC.

This clonotype was observed a few times. The V call is TRBV9, the J call TRBJ1-4, with D possibly matching TRBD1 (5 bases). This CDR3 contains 17 residues. CDR1 is SGDLS, CDR2 YYNGEE, per germline. V shed 0 bases and J shed 6 bases, with 18 bases lying between them. The CDR3, as DNA: TGTGCCAGCAGCGTAGGGGTCGTGGCGGGGGACTATGAAAAACTGTTTTTT. This gives the protein CASSVGVVAGDYEKLFF.

This clonotype was seen repeatedly, ten times or more. The chain employs TRBV12-3 or TRBV12-4 and TRBJ2-4; 9 nucleotides match TRBD1. V was pared by 4 bases and J by 0 bases, with 7 bases of the junction left unmatched. This CDR3 region has 17 residues. The CDR3 sequence: CASSSRTGDLAKNIQYF. The CDR3 region has the DNA TGTGCCAGCAGTTCCCGGACAGGGGACCTAGCCAAAAACATTCAGTACTTC.

This clonotype was seen repeatedly, ten times or more. The V gene is TRBV7-9, the J gene TRBJ2-3, with D unresolved. This CDR3 region has 13 residues. Germline V lookup: CDR1 SEHNR, CDR2 FQNEAQ (reference sequence). The V end was cut by 5 bases, the J end by 2 bases, with 8 bases between. The CDR3 loop is CASSPQNTDTQYF. CDR3 bases: TGTGCCAGCAGCCCCCAGAACACAGATACGCAGTATTTT.

The chain combines TRBV11-2 with TRBJ1-1; no clear D gene. V was clipped by 4 bases and J by 0 bases, with 12 bases between them. CDR3 length: 15 residues. Germline V gene lookup returns CDR1 SGHAT and CDR2 FQNNGV. The CDR3: CASSSAKGLNTEAFF. Written as DNA, the CDR3 is TGTGCCAGCAGCTCCGCGAAGGGCCTGAACACTGAAGCTTTCTTT.

The chain links TRBV2 to TRBJ1-1; a weak D match, TRBD1 (5 bases). From germline, CDR1 is SNHLY and CDR2 FYNNEI. V dropped 7 bases and J dropped 7 bases, with 16 bases sitting between them. The length of the CDR3 is 13 residues. This CDR3 reads CASTLDNAFEAFF. CDR3 nucleotides: TGTGCCAGCACCCTGGACAACGCGTTTGAAGCTTTCTTT.

This clonotype turned up a few times. The V gene is TRBV7-2, the J gene TRBJ2-3, with 9 bases identical to TRBD2. Germline assignment: CDR1 SGHTA and CDR2 FQGNSA. The CDR3 is made up of 16 amino acids. Losses at the gene ends were 3 bases for V and 3 bases for J; bases not matched to a gene: 7. CDR3 DNA: TGTGCCAGCAGCTTGGCCCTTAGCGGGGGTACAGATACGCAGTATTTT. Residues: CASSLALSGGTDTQYF.

The J gene is TRBJ2-5, the V gene TRBV4-1; D gene ambiguous. V lost 0 bases to trimming and J lost 1 base, with 12 bases between them. Germline-derived CDR1 and CDR2 are MGHRA and YSYEKL. This CDR3 has 16 amino acids. CDR3 coding DNA: TGCGCCAGCAGCCAAGACCGCTCAAATCCCCAAGAGACCCAGTACTTC. It codes for CASSQDRSNPQETQYF.

This clonotype was found a few times. One end of the junction does not line up with germline, which may come from a read error. The chain couples TRBV7-7 to TRBJ2-1, with TRBD1 matching 9 bases. Germline V gives CDR1 SSHAT, CDR2 FNYEAQ (reference sequence). The CDR3 sequence is 15 residues long. The CDR3 bases are TGTGCTAGCAGCCTGGGACAGGGACCTACAAATGAGCAGTTCTTC. As protein: CASSLGQGPTNEQFF.

The V gene is TRBV5-1, the J gene TRBJ1-1; TRBD1 is a possible D gene (5 bases). CDR1 and CDR2 (germline): SGHRS, YFSETQ. The CDR3 is 13 amino acids. Trimming removed 5 bases at V and 3 bases at J, with 11 bases between. The DNA of the CDR3 is TGCGCCAGCAGGTACGACAGCTACACTGAAGCTTTCTTT. Protein product: CASRYDSYTEAFF.

The table lists this clonotype with a few counts. The chain joins TRBV5-1 to TRBJ1-1; D gene unclear. This CDR3 is 19 amino acids long. V lost 4 bases and J lost 4, with 29 bases in between. Germline CDR1 SGHRS, CDR2 YFSETQ. In DNA form, the CDR3 reads TGCGCCAGCAGCCCGGGCCCGGTGGCAGGACCCAAAACGGGCACTGAAGCTTTCTTT. It specifies CASSPGPVAGPKTGTEAFF.

This clonotype was picked up a small number of times. The chain combines TRBV20-1 with TRBJ1-2, with D maybe TRBD1 (6 bases). Trimming took off 5 bases at V and 10 bases at J, with 17 bases between the two ends. CDR1 is DFQATT, CDR2 SNEGSKA, per germline (reference sequence). The CDR3 is made up of 12 amino acids. CDR3 residues: CSAPGGRRAYTF. Here the CDR3 DNA reads TGCAGTGCTCCGGGGGGCAGGAGGGCCTACACCTTC.

The chain uses TRBV2 and TRBJ1-5; 7 bases map to TRBD1. Germline loops: CDR1 SNHLY, CDR2 FYNNEI. Trimming took 6 bases from V and 9 from J; bases not matched to a gene: 5. This CDR3 comprises 12 residues. The CDR3 here is CASRLDRLPQHF. DNA of the CDR3: TGTGCCAGCAGGCTGGACAGGCTGCCCCAGCATTTT.

The chain joins TRBV20-1 to TRBJ1-5, with D uncertain. This CDR3 region has 15 residues. CDR1 and CDR2 (germline): DFQATT, SNEGSKA (reference sequence). V lost 4 bases and J lost 2, with 15 bases in between. CDR3 residues: CSANRAPLRNQPQHF. CDR3 in DNA: TGCAGTGCTAATCGTGCACCGCTACGCAATCAGCCCCAGCATTTT.

The gene calls are TRBV5-1 and TRBJ2-5, with D possibly matching TRBD1 (6 bases). With 3 bases removed from V and 3 bases from J, the gap between germline ends came to 9 bases. Germline assignment: CDR1 SGHRS and CDR2 YFSETQ. This CDR3 comprises 13 residues. CDR3 bases: TGCGCCAGCAGCTGGGACATGGAAGAGACCCAGTACTTC. The encoded protein is CASSWDMEETQYF.

CDR3 DNA: TGTGCCAGCAGCGCAGACGCCCGGGACAGGGATGACAATGAGCAGTTCTTC. It translates to CASSADARDRDDNEQFF. V gene TRBV7-6 combines with J gene TRBJ2-1; 9 nucleotides match TRBD1. V shed 5 bases, J shed 5 bases, and the junction held 13 bases outside the gene matches. CDR3 length: 17 residues. Germline V CDR1 and CDR2: SGHVS, FNYEAQ.

In its sample, this clonotype was seen a few times. The chain employs TRBV12-3 or TRBV12-4 and TRBJ1-2; D not resolved. This CDR3 comprises 12 residues. V gave up 3 bases and J gave up 7 bases, with 9 bases separating them. CDR3 amino acids: CASSLWQAGYTF. CDR3 DNA: TGTGCCAGCAGTTTGTGGCAGGCTGGCTACACCTTC.

V and J are TRBV5-1 and TRBJ1-1, with D tentatively TRBD1 (6 bases). CDR3 length: 13 amino acids. Germline values: CDR1 SGHRS, CDR2 YFSETQ. V was clipped by 5 bases and J by 6 bases, with 14 bases between them. CDR3: CASSSTGISEAFF. The CDR3 nucleotides read TGCGCCAGCAGTTCTACAGGGATTTCTGAAGCTTTCTTT.

This clonotype has only a few counts. The chain couples TRBV4-2 to TRBJ1-1; D unresolved. CDR1 LGHNA and CDR2 YNFKEQ come from the germline V gene. The V end was cut by 6 bases, the J end by 4 bases, with 12 bases between. The CDR3 runs 13 residues. CDR3 residues: CASSRPESTEAFF. The CDR3 bases are TGTGCCAGCAGTCGCCCCGAGAGCACTGAAGCTTTCTTT.

This clonotype was picked up a small number of times. The chain has TRBV5-4 and TRBJ2-5, with D possibly matching TRBD1 (7 bases). V shed 0 bases and J shed 5 bases, with 14 bases lying between them. The CDR3 consists of 15 residues. Germline CDR1 reads SGHNT; CDR2 reads YYREEE (reference sequence). CDR3 nucleotides: TGTGCCAGCAGCTTGGAACTAGCAGGGGGGGAGACCCAGTACTTC. It specifies CASSLELAGGETQYF.

V and J are TRBV4-2 and TRBJ2-7; TRBD2 agrees at 11 bases. This CDR3 spans 15 amino acids. The V segment lost 6 bases and the J segment 4 bases; nucleotides outside the gene matches: 8. Germline CDR1 LGHNA, CDR2 YNFKEQ. DNA for the CDR3: TGTGCCAGCAGTCGACCCACTAGCGGGGGATACGAGCAGTACTTC. It translates to CASSRPTSGGYEQYF.

The chain employs TRBV2 and TRBJ2-7; a weak D match, TRBD1 (5 bases). Germline-derived CDR1 and CDR2 are SNHLY and FYNNEI. The CDR3 has 18 residues. Between the trimmed V and J ends, which lost 0 bases and 2 bases, there was a span of 20 bases. In DNA, the CDR3 is TGTGCCAGCAGTGAAGCGCGCACAGGCACAAGAATAACCTACGAGCAGTACTTC. It codes for CASSEARTGTRITYEQYF. Supplemented by reference TRBV2 and TRBJ2-7, the full variable domain reads EPEVTQTPSHQVTQMGQEVILRCVPISNHLYFYWYRQILGQKVEFLVSFYNNEISEKSEIFDDQFSVERPDGSNFTLKIRSTKLEDSAMYFCASSEARTGTRITYEQYFGPGTRLTVT.

This clonotype has just a few counts. The chain recombines TRBV7-6 with TRBJ2-2, with 11 bases lining up with TRBD1. The CDR3 spans 15 residues. V gave up 11 bases and J gave up 5 bases; unmatched junction bases: 10. Germline CDR1 is SGHVS and CDR2 is FNYEAQ. Here the CDR3 DNA reads TGTGCCTGGGGACAGGGGGGATCTTTGACCGGGGAGCTGTTTTTT. It yields the protein CAWGQGGSLTGELFF.